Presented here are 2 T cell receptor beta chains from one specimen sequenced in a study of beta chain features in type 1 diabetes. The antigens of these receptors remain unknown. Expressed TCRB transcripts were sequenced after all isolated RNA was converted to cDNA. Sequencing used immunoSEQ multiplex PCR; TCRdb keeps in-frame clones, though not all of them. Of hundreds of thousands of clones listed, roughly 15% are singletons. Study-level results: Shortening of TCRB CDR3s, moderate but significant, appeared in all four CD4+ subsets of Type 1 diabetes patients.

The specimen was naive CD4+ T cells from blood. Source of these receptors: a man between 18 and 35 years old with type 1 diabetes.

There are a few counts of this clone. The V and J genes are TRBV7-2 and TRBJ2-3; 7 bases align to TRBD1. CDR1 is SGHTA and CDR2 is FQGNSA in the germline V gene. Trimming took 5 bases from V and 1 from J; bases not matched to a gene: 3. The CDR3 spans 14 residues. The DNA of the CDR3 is TGTGCCAGCAGCGCCGACAGGGGCACAGATACGCAGTATTTT. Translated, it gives CASSADRGTDTQYF.

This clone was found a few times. The CDR3 coding sequence is TGTGCCAGCACCCTCCCCAGACTGAGAAATGAAAAACTGTTTTTT. Its protein product is CASTLPRLRNEKLFF. The chain combines TRBV28 with TRBJ1-4; D is unclear. The CDR3 is 15 residues long. Trimming removed 7 bases from V and 5 bases from J, with 17 bases in between. Germline V lookup: CDR1 MDHEN, CDR2 SYDVKM. Drawing the rest from reference TRBV28 and TRBJ1-4, the complete variable domain is DVKVTQSSRYLVKRTGEKVFLECVQDMDHENMFWYRQDPGLGLRLIYFSYDVKMKEKGDIPEGYSVSREKKERFSLILESASTNQTSMYLCASTLPRLRNEKLFFGSGTQLSVL.